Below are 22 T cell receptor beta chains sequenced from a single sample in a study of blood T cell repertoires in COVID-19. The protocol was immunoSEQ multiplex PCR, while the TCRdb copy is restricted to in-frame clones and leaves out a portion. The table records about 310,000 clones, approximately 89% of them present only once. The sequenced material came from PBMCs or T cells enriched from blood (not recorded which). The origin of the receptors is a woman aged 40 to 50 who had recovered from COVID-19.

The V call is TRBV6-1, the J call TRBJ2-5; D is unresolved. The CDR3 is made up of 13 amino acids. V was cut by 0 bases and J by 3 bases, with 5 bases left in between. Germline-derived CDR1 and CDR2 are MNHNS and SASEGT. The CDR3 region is CASSEAPEETQYF. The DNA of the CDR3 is TGTGCCAGCAGTGAAGCGCCAGAAGAGACCCAGTACTTC.

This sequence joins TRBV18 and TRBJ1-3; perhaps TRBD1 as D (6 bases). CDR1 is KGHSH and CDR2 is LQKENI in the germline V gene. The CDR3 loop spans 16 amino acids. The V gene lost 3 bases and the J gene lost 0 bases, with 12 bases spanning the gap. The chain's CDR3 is CASSPLQGHSGNTIYF. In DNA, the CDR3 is TGTGCCAGCTCACCTTTACAGGGACACTCTGGAAACACCATATATTTT.

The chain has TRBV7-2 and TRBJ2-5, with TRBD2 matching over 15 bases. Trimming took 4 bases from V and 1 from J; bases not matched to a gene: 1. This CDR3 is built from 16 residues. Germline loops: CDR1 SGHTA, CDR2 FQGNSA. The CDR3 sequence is CASSWTSGGAQETQYF. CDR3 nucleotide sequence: TGTGCCAGCAGCTGGACTAGCGGGGGGGCCCAAGAGACCCAGTACTTC.

The CDR3 region has the DNA TGCGCCAGCAGCTTGGGGCCCCGACAGAAAAACTATGGCTACACCTTC. Encoded protein: CASSLGPRQKNYGYTF. V is TRBV5-1 and J is TRBJ1-2; D is possibly TRBD1 (5 bases). This CDR3 is built from 16 residues. The V end lost 0 bases, the J end lost 2 bases, and 14 bases lay between the germline ends. Looked up from germline, CDR1 is SGHRS and CDR2 is YFSETQ.

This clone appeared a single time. Written as DNA, the CDR3 is TGCAGCGTTGCCACGGGATTGAACACCGGGGAGCTGTTTTTT. It encodes CSVATGLNTGELFF. The rearrangement links TRBV29-1 to TRBJ2-2, with D possibly matching TRBD2 (5 bases). The V end lost 4 bases, the J end lost 1 base, and 10 bases lay between the germline ends. The CDR3 runs 14 residues. Germline loops: CDR1 SQVTM, CDR2 ANQGSEA.

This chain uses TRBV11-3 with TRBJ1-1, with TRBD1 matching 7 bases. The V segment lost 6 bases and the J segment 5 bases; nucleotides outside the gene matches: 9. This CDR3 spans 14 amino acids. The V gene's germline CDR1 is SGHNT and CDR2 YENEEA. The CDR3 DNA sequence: TGTGCCAGCAGTTTGCAGGGGGTGGGGACTGAAGCTTTCTTT. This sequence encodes CASSLQGVGTEAFF. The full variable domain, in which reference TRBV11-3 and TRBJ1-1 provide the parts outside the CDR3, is EAGVVQSPRYKIIEKKQPVAFWCNPISGHNTLYWYLQNLGQGPELLIRYENEEAVDDSQLPKDRFSAERLKGVDSTLKIQPAELGDSAVYLCASSLQGVGTEAFFGQGTRLTVV.

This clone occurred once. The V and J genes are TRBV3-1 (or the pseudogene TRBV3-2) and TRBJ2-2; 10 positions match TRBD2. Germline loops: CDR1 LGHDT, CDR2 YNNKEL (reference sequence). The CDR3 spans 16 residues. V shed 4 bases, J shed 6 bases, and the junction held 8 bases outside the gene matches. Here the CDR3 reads CASSPRTGLASGELFF. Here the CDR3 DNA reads TGTGCCAGCAGCCCACGGACGGGACTAGCGTCCGGGGAGCTGTTTTTT.

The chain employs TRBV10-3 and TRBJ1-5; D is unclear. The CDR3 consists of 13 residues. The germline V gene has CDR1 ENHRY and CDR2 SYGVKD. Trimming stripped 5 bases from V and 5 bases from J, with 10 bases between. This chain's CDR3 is CAISQASDQPQHF. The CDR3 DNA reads TGTGCCATCAGTCAAGCTTCGGATCAGCCCCAGCATTTT.

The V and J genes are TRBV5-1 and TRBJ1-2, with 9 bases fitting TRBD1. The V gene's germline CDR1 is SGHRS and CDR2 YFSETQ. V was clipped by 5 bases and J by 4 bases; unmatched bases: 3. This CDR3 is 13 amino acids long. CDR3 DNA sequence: TGCGCCAGCAGTGGACAGGGGAGCTATGGCTACACCTTC. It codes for CASSGQGSYGYTF.

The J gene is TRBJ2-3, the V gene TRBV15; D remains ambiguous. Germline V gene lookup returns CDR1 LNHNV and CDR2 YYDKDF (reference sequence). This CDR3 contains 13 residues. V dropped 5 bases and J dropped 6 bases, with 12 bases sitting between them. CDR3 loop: CATSPWVRDTQYF. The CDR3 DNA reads TGTGCCACCAGCCCTTGGGTGCGGGATACGCAGTATTTT.

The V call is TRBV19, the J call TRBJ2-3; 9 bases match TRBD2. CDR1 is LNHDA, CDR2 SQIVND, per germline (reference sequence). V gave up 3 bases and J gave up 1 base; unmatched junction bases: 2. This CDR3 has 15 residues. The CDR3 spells CASSIGLARTDTQYF. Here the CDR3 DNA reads TGTGCCAGTAGTATTGGACTAGCGCGCACAGATACGCAGTATTTT.

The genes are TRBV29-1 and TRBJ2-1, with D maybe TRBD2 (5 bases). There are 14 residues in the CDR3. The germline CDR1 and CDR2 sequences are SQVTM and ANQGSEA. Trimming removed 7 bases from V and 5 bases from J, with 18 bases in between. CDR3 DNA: TGCAGCGCCACCCGAGGGCGGGCCGACAATGAGCAGTTCTTC. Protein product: CSATRGRADNEQFF.

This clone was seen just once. The DNA of the CDR3 is TGTGCCAGCAGCTTAGAGCGGGGTCTCCGGACAGATACGCAGTATTTT. This codes for CASSLERGLRTDTQYF. The chain employs TRBV7-8 and TRBJ2-3, with 7 bases that match TRBD2. V was pared by 1 base and J by 3 bases, with 7 bases of the junction left unmatched. In germline, CDR1 is SGHVS, CDR2 FQNEAQ. The CDR3 has 16 residues.

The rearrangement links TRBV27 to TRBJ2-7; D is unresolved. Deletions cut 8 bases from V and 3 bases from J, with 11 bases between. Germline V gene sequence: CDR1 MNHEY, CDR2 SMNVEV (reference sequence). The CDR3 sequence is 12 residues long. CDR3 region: CASGGQVYEQYF. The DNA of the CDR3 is TGTGCCAGCGGTGGGCAGGTCTACGAGCAGTACTTC.

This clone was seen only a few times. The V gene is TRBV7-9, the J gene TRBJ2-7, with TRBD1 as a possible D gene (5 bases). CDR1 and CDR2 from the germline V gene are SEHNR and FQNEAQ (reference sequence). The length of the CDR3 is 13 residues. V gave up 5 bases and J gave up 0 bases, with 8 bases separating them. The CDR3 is CASSQGDSYEQYF. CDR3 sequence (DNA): TGTGCCAGCAGCCAGGGTGACTCCTACGAGCAGTACTTC.

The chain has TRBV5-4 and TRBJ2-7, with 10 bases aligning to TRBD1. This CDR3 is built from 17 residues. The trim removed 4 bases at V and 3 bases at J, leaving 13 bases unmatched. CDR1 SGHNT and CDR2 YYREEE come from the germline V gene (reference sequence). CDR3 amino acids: CASSPQGQGYFSYEQYF. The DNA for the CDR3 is TGTGCCAGCAGCCCCCAGGGACAGGGGTACTTCAGCTACGAGCAGTACTTC.

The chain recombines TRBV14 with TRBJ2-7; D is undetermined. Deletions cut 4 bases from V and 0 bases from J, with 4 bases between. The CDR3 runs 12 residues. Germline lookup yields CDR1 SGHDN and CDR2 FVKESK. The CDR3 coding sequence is TGTGCCAGCAGCCTATTCTCCTACGAGCAGTACTTC. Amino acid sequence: CASSLFSYEQYF.

CDR3 loop: CASSIYRERYTF. The DNA for the CDR3 is TGTGCCAGTAGTATCTACAGGGAACGATACACCTTC. This rearrangement joins TRBV19 to TRBJ1-2; D may be TRBD1 (6 bases). The V end was cut by 3 bases, the J end by 11 bases, with 13 bases between. CDR1 and CDR2 from the germline V gene are LNHDA and SQIVND (reference sequence). The CDR3 spans 12 residues. The whole variable domain, remainder taken from reference TRBV19 and TRBJ1-2, is DGGITQSPKYLFRKEGQNVTLSCEQNLNHDAMYWYRQDPGQGLRLIYYSQIVNDFQKGDIAEGYSVSREKKESFPLTVTSAQKNPTAFYLCASSIYRERYTFGSGTRLTVV.

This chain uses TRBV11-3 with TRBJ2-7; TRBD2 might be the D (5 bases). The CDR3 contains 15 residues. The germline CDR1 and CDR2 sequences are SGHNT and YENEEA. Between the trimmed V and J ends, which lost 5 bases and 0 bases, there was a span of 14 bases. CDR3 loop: CASSPGPGSSYEQYF. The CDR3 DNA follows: TGTGCCAGCAGCCCTGGCCCGGGGAGCTCCTACGAGCAGTACTTC.

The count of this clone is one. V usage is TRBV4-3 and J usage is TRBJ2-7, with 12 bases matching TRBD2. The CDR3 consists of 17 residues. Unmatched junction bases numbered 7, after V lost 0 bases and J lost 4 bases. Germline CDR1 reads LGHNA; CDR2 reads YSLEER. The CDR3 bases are TGCGCCAGCAGCCAAGACGGACTAGCGGGATCCGCGTACGAGCAGTACTTC. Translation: CASSQDGLAGSAYEQYF.

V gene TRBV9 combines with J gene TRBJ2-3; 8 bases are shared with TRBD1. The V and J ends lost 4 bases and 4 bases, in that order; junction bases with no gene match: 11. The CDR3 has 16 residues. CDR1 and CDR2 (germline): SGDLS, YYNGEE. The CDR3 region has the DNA TGTGCCAGCAGCCCCCGGGGACAGGCTGGGTCAGATACGCAGTATTTT. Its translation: CASSPRGQAGSDTQYF.

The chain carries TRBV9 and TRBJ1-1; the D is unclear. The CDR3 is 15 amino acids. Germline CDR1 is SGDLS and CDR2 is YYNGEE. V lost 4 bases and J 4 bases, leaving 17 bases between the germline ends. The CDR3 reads CASSPRVGWGTEAFF. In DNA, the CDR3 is TGTGCCAGCAGCCCGCGGGTTGGCTGGGGCACTGAAGCTTTCTTT. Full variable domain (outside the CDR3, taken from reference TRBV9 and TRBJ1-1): DSGVTQTPKHLITATGQRVTLRCSPRSGDLSVYWYQQSLDQGLQFLIQYYNGEERAKGNILERFSAQQFPDLHSELNLSSLELGDSALYFCASSPRVGWGTEAFFGQGTRLTVV.